The 6 T cell receptor beta chains in this list originate from one sample, sequenced in a study of shared clonotypes between healthy human individuals. Libraries were prepared by immunoSEQ multiplex PCR; TCRdb keeps only in-frame clonotypes and omits some of them. This table has a few million clones, 85% to 95% appearing once. What was sequenced was naive CD4+ T cells from PBMCs. The subset denotes: CD45RA+ positively selected. These TCRs come from a man aged 18 to 30 in good health. Some clones in this sample may be carry-over from other donors' samples.

The sample holds one count of this clone. The chain combines TRBV28 with TRBJ2-1; maybe TRBD2 (6 bases). Per the germline V gene, CDR1 is MDHEN and CDR2 is SYDVKM. CDR3 length: 15 amino acids. The V gene lost 7 bases and the J gene lost 4 bases, with 17 bases spanning the gap. This CDR3 is CASMSRDSNYNEQFF. As DNA, the CDR3 is TGTGCCAGCATGAGTCGGGACTCTAATTACAATGAGCAGTTCTTC.

This clone was counted only a few times. Additional DNA sequences in this sample encode the identical CDR3. The V call is TRBV5-1, the J call TRBJ2-3; D remains unclear. Trimming pared 0 bases from V and 1 base from J, leaving 6 bases between. Germline CDR1 is SGHRS and CDR2 is YFSETQ. CDR3 length: 14 residues. The CDR3, as DNA: TGCGCCAGCAGCTTGGCCTCTGGCACAGATACGCAGTATTTT. Translation: CASSLASGTDTQYF.

This clone appeared once. V usage is TRBV21-1 and J usage is TRBJ1-5; TRBD1, the table's D call, was not compared with the DNA. TRBV21-1 is deemed a pseudogene. This CDR3 is 14 amino acids long. CDR3 nucleotide sequence: TGTGCCAGCAGCAACCGGACAGGAGCTCAGCCCCAGCATTTT. Translated: CASSNRTGAQPQHF.

The CDR3 loop reads CASSRGTPYTGELFF. CDR3 nucleotide sequence: TGTGCCAGCAGTCGCGGGACACCGTACACCGGGGAGCTGTTTTTT. The chain has TRBV6-5 and TRBJ2-2, with D perhaps assigned TRBD1 or TRBD2 (6 bases each). The CDR3 is 15 amino acids. The germline V gene encodes CDR1 MNHEY and CDR2 SVGAGI. V lost 5 bases to trimming and J lost 3 bases, with 13 bases between them.

The chain is built from TRBV29-1 and TRBJ2-7; D may be TRBD1 (5 bases). CDR1 and CDR2 from the germline V gene are SQVTM and ANQGSEA. Trimming removed 4 bases from V and 3 bases from J, with 10 bases in between. This CDR3 region has 12 residues. The CDR3 DNA follows: TGCAGCGTTGGTAGACAGAACTACGAGCAGTACTTC. This sequence encodes CSVGRQNYEQYF.

This chain joins TRBV30 and TRBJ1-1; TRBD1 is a possible D gene (6 bases). With 2 bases removed from V and 0 bases from J, the gap between germline ends came to 10 bases. Looked up from germline, CDR1 is GTSNPN and CDR2 is SVGIG (reference sequence). CDR3 size: 14 residues. Here the CDR3 DNA reads TGTGCCTGGAGTCGAGGACAGATGAACACTGAAGCTTTCTTT. Amino acid sequence: CAWSRGQMNTEAFF.